The sequence of this T cell receptor beta chain was determined in a study of sequential checkpoint blockade in melanoma. Study-wide background: Patients were randomized 1:1 to nivolumab-then-ipilimumab or ipilimumab-then-nivolumab first-line. Matched biopsies came pretreatment and at week 13 for twenty-two patients.

This clone was picked up a small number of times. Treatment in this sample: randomized to nivolumab then ipilimumab (arm A) or the reverse (arm B). Only in-frame clones appear in the TCRdb table, and some are missing; sequencing was by immunoSEQ multiplex PCR. The sample shows around 3,000 clones, approximately 20% of them seen only once. The CDR3 totals 16 residues. Germline-derived CDR1 and CDR2 are SGHRS and YFSETQ. The V end lost 4 bases, the J end lost 0 bases, and 17 bases lay between the germline ends. The material was tumor tissue (inferred from file names), obtained from a patient given nivolumab and ipilimumab in sequence. The clonotype was recovered from a human donor with melanoma. The chain links TRBV5-1 to TRBJ2-7; no reliable D call. CDR3 sequence reads: CASSLKADGISYEQYF. The CDR3 DNA reads as TGCGCCAGCAGCCTTAAGGCGGACGGAATCTCCTACGAGCAGTACTTC.